Each of the 6 T cell receptor beta chains below was sequenced from the same sample in a study of OX40 agonist ivuxolimab in advanced cancers. Sequencing used immunoSEQ multiplex PCR; TCRdb keeps in-frame clones, though not all of them. The data contain some 70,000 clones, 80% of them singletons. The material sequenced was CD4+ or CD8+ T cells sorted from blood, taken in a trial of the OX40 agonist ivuxolimab. The receptors were sampled from an adult with an advanced solid tumor such as melanoma, head and neck, liver or kidney cancer.

This clone was observed a handful of times. The J gene is TRBJ1-3, the V gene TRBV6-1; D is unclear. CDR1 is MNHNS and CDR2 is SASEGT in the germline V gene. The V end was cut by 7 bases, the J end by 2 bases, with 6 bases between. The CDR3 is 12 residues long. CDR3 bases: TGTGCCAGCACGGCTACTGGAAACACCATATATTTT. Its translation: CASTATGNTIYF.

The rearrangement joins TRBV7-9 to TRBJ2-2, with TRBD1 identical over 9 bases. J lost 10 bases, V lost 0 bases, and 6 bases had no gene match. The V gene's germline CDR1 is SEHNR and CDR2 FQNEAQ (reference sequence). The CDR3 covers 15 residues. CDR3 region: CASSLATGGNAELFF. In DNA, the CDR3 is TGTGCCAGCAGCTTAGCGACAGGGGGTAACGCGGAGCTGTTTTTT.

The genes are TRBV6-5 and TRBJ1-4; D gene ambiguous. CDR1 is MNHEY and CDR2 is SVGAGI in the germline V gene. The CDR3 totals 11 residues. Trimming removed 5 bases from V and 13 bases from J, with 11 bases in between. The CDR3: CASSGRVRLFF. The CDR3 nucleotides read TGTGCCAGCAGTGGGCGGGTAAGACTGTTTTTT.

This rearrangement joins TRBV7-2 to TRBJ2-4, with D possibly matching TRBD1 (5 bases). This CDR3 comprises 14 residues. The germline V gene has CDR1 SGHTA and CDR2 FQGNSA. Trimming took off 2 bases at V and 4 bases at J, with 9 bases between the two ends. The CDR3 loop reads CASSLPPGKNIQYF. The DNA of the CDR3 is TGTGCCAGCAGCTTACCTCCAGGGAAAAACATTCAGTACTTC.

The chain couples TRBV7-3 to TRBJ2-3, with 8 bases lining up with TRBD1. V was clipped by 3 bases and J by 4 bases; unmatched bases: 3. The CDR3 is made up of 14 amino acids. Germline V gene data show CDR1 as SGHTA and CDR2 as FQGTGA. CDR3 sequence reads: CASSLDRDPDTQYF. The DNA of the CDR3 is TGTGCCAGCAGCTTGGACAGGGATCCAGATACGCAGTATTTT.

A single count supports this clone. The chain recombines TRBV10-3 with TRBJ1-5; D is unclear. Trimming removed 8 bases at V and 7 bases at J, with 18 bases between. The CDR3 contains 14 residues. CDR1 ENHRY and CDR2 SYGVKD come from the germline V gene. CDR3: CAIGRGGGSQPQHF. The CDR3 DNA follows: TGTGCCATCGGTCGTGGAGGAGGATCGCAGCCCCAGCATTTT.